The source of this TCR beta chain is a study of T cell responses to AZD1222 COVID-19 vaccine. Overall study findings and caveats: Donors skewed white British and female; clonal diversity was possibly underestimated. The study sampled repertoires only after the peak T cell response. Baseline testing showed seropositivity in only a handful of AZD1222 recipients.

A remark on this clone: The antigen is undetermined.

Sequencing was performed with immunoSEQ multiplex PCR; in TCRdb, only in-frame clones are kept and a portion is missing. The sample holds around 120,000 clones, roughly 87% seen once. From germline, CDR1 is SGHTA and CDR2 FQGNSA. After removal of 6 bases from V and 2 bases from J, the junction contained 3 bases not matched to a gene. The CDR3 contains 14 residues. V gene TRBV7-2 combines with J gene TRBJ1-4; 7 nucleotides match TRBD1. The TCR was taken from an adult in good health. The sequenced sample was peripheral blood, obtained on day 0 of AZD1222 vaccination. The CDR3 sequence: CASRPQGTNEKLFF. The CDR3 nucleotides are TGTGCCAGCAGGCCACAGGGGACTAATGAAAAACTGTTTTTT.